Listed below are T cell receptor beta chains from one sample, sequenced in a study of T cells in Graves' hyperthyroidism and ophthalmopathy. From the multiplex PCR reads, TCRdb called clonotypes with MiXCR, one entry per CDR3 protein. This sample has about 300,000 distinct CDR3 sequences, with approximately 18% found just once. What was sequenced was blood. The source is a man in his fifties with Graves' ophthalmopathy. CDR3s include the opening cysteine and the closing phenylalanine or tryptophan. The D gene is left open where the match is weak. Clone size is stated in some rows and not others, as once, few, many or a class when expanded.

V gene	J gene	clone size	D gene	CDR3 DNA	CDR3 protein
TRBV19	TRBJ1-2	few	TRBD1	TGTGCCAGTAGGGCCAGGGGGGCTTCCAACTATGGCTACACCTTC	CASRARGASNYGYTF
TRBV3-1	TRBJ2-2	many	-	TGTGCCAGCAGCCCCCCTATCGGAGTGATGAACACCGGGGAGCTGTTTTTT	CASSPPIGVMNTGELFF
TRBV3-1	TRBJ2-5	many	-	TGTGCCAGCAGCCAAGTACGGGGGCCGAAAGAGACCCAGTACTTC	CASSQVRGPKETQYF
TRBV6-1	TRBJ2-3	many	-	TGTGCCAGCAGTGAAGAAGTGGGAGGGGGGAGAGATACGCAGTATTTT	CASSEEVGGGRDTQYF
TRBV2	TRBJ2-5	many	TRBD2	TGTGCCAGCACCCGACTAGCGGGAGGCCAAGAGACCCAGTACTTC	CASTRLAGGQETQYF
TRBV5-8	TRBJ2-7	-	TRBD2	TGTGCCAGCAGCTTAGGGACTAGCGGGAGAGATACCCACGAGCAGTACTTC	CASSLGTSGRDTHEQYF
TRBV30	TRBJ2-1	many	-	TGTGCCTGGACTACCCACAATGAGCAGTTCTTC	CAWTTHNEQFF
TRBV18	TRBJ2-3	many	-	TGTGCCAGCTCATCATTAGCGAGGGTCACAGATACGCAGTATTTT	CASSSLARVTDTQYF
TRBV20-1	TRBJ1-2	many	-	TGCAGTGCTAGAGACAGGGGTTCATTCGACTACACCTTC	CSARDRGSFDYTF
TRBV11-3	TRBJ2-2	many	-	TGTGCCAGCAGCTTAGATTACGGAAGGACGAACACCGGGGAGCTGTTTTTT	CASSLDYGRTNTGELFF
TRBV7-2	TRBJ2-4	many	TRBD1	TGTGCCAGCAGCTCGACAGGGGTTGTCAACATTCAGTACTTC	CASSSTGVVNIQYF
TRBV27	TRBJ1-4	few	-	TGTGCCAGCAGTTCGGTTGGGCCCCATGAAAAACTGTTTTTT	CASSSVGPHEKLFF
TRBV10-1	TRBJ2-7	few	-	TGCGCCAGCACCATAAAATTACCCCTCCCGGAGCAGTACTTC	CASTIKLPLPEQYF
TRBV19	TRBJ2-7	few	-	TGTGCCAGTAGTATTCGGAACACCGAGCAGTACTTC	CASSIRNTEQYF
TRBV9	TRBJ2-1	-	-	TGTGCCAGCAGCGTGGGGTCTTACAATGAGCAGTTCTTC	CASSVGSYNEQFF
TRBV5-1	TRBJ1-5	-	-	TGCGCCAGCAGCTTGGATCAGGGTCTCGGACAGCCCCAGCATTTT	CASSLDQGLGQPQHF
TRBV3-1	TRBJ1-5	-	-	TGTGCCAGCAGGCTGGGGGCAGTACATGAGCCCCAGCATTTT	CASRLGAVHEPQHF
TRBV19	TRBJ2-6	few	-	TGTGCCAGTAGTGTGCCAGGGAGGACCAACGTCCTGACTTTC	CASSVPGRTNVLTF
TRBV28	TRBJ2-3	many	-	TGTGCCAGCAGGATTCTTCCCGGCCAGGAGCGACGCACAGATACGCAGTATTTT	CASRILPGQERRTDTQYF
TRBV27	TRBJ2-1	few	-	TGTGCCAGCAGTTTACTAGCGTCATCCTACAATGAGCAGTTCTTC	CASSLLASSYNEQFF
TRBV28	TRBJ1-3	-	-	TGTGCCAGCAGGCCAAGGGGGGCCTCTGGAAACACCATATATTTT	CASRPRGASGNTIYF
TRBV9	TRBJ1-5	many	-	TGTGCCAGCAGCGCCGACGGGACCGGTCATCAGCCCCAGCATTTT	CASSADGTGHQPQHF
TRBV20-1	TRBJ1-5	many	-	TGCAGTGCTCTGGACGGACGCAATCAGCCCCAGCATTTT	CSALDGRNQPQHF
TRBV2	TRBJ2-7	few	TRBD2	TGTGCCAGCAGTGAACTAGCGGGAGGGCGGAACCCCTACGAGCAGTACTTC	CASSELAGGRNPYEQYF
TRBV28	TRBJ2-7	-	-	TGTGCCAGCAGTTTATCCGGGGGCGGAGGGCCGCAGTACTTC	CASSLSGGGGPQYF
TRBV28	TRBJ1-4	many	-	TGTGCCAGCAGGGCGACGGGGGCTAATGAAAAACTGTTTTTT	CASRATGANEKLFF
TRBV12-5	TRBJ2-2	-	TRBD2	TGTGCTAGATGCGGGACTATTGATACCGGGGAGCTGTTTTTT	CARCGTIDTGELFF
TRBV9	TRBJ2-7	-	-	TGTGCCAGCAGCGAGTCTTTTGGGTCGGGCGCGTACGAGCAGTACTTC	CASSESFGSGAYEQYF
TRBV15	TRBJ2-3	-	-	TGTGCCACCAGCAGGGACTACACAGATACGCAGTATTTT	CATSRDYTDTQYF
TRBV27	TRBJ1-1	many	-	TGTGCCAGCAGTCCCAGGGCGGCGAACACTGAAGCTTTCTTT	CASSPRAANTEAFF
TRBV2	TRBJ2-1	few	TRBD2	TGTGCCAGCAGGCCCGTAATACTAGCGGGAGGGCGGAGCTCCTACAATGAGCAGTTCTTC	CASRPVILAGGRSSYNEQFF
TRBV6-1	TRBJ2-5	few	-	TGTGCCAGCTCCCGCCGGGGGAGTTCTTCCGAGACCCAGTACTTC	CASSRRGSSSETQYF